This section outlines one TCR beta chain sequence together with its context. This table comes from immunoSEQ multiplex PCR, and its TCRdb copy is limited to in-frame clones, with some not included. The sample lists tens of thousands of clones, 85% occurring once. The data originate from a study of OX40 agonist ivuxolimab in advanced cancers. Trimming at V came to 4 bases and at J to 4 bases, leaving 7 bases not matched to a gene. This CDR3 has 16 amino acids. In germline, CDR1 is SGHVS, CDR2 FNYEAQ. The chain uses TRBV7-6 and TRBJ2-2, with 9 bases that match TRBD1. The sample here was CD4+ or CD8+ T cells sorted from blood, taken in a trial of the OX40 agonist ivuxolimab. The receptor comes from an adult with an advanced solid tumor such as melanoma, head and neck, liver or kidney cancer. The CDR3 spells CASSSPGQGVTGELFF. CDR3 DNA sequence: TGTGCCAGCAGCTCTCCGGGACAGGGAGTCACCGGGGAGCTGTTTTTT.